This T cell receptor (beta chain) was identified in a study of blood T cells in healthy people across ages. Findings of the study overall: Percentage of naive T cells showed a strong correlation with TCR beta diversity. Diversity of TCR beta per million T cells declined in a roughly linear way with age.

Russia was home to the donors, healthy Caucasian individuals aged about 6 to 90. This clonotype was seen more than once but under ten times. The antigen remains undetermined. Germline values: CDR1 MNHNY, CDR2 SVGAGI (reference sequence). The CDR3 loop spans 15 amino acids. The ends were cut back, 6 bases at V and 2 bases at J, with 15 bases in the middle. A second roughly 7 to 12 cycle PCR used barcoded and J-beta primers. TCRdb independently ran MiXCR on the 5' RACE reads; one entry per CDR3 protein. The data hold 650,000 to 1,000,000 distinct CDR3 sequences, with around 36% observed a single time. V is TRBV6-6 and J is TRBJ2-3; a possible D gene is TRBD1 (6 bases). The sequence was obtained from a man between 18 and 29 years old in good health. Material: blood. The CDR3 region is CASRRPRGTTDTQYF. CDR3 sequence (DNA): TGTGCCAGCAGGAGGCCCAGGGGAACCACAGATACGCAGTATTTT.